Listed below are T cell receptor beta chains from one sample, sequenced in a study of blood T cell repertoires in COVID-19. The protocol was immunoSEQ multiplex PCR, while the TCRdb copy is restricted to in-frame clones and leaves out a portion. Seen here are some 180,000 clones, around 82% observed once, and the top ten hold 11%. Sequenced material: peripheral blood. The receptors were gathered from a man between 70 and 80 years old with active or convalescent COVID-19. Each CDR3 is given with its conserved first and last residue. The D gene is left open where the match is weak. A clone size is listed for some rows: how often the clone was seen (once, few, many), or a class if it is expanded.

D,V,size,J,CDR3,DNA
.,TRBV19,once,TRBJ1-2,CASSISRNYGYTF,TGTGCCAGTAGTATATCTCGGAACTATGGCTACACCTTC
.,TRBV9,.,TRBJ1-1,CASSSRRGFGEAFF,TGTGCCAGCAGCTCCAGGCGGGGTTTTGGTGAAGCTTTCTTT
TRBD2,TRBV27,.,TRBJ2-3,CASRGLTSGTDTQYF,TGTGCCAGCAGAGGGTTAACTAGCGGCACAGATACGCAGTATTTT
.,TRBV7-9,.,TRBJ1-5,CASRGGAVDQPQHF,TGTGCCAGCCGGGGGGGGGCCGTTGATCAGCCCCAGCATTTT
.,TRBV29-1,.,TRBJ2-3,CSVTPGLGSNTQYF,TGCAGCGTTACTCCGGGTCTTGGATCTAATACGCAGTATTTT
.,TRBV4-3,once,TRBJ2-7,CASSQVYGYEQYF,TGCGCCAGCAGCCAAGTGTACGGCTACGAGCAGTACTTC
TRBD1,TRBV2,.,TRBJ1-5,CASSGTGGNQPQHF,TGTGCCAGCAGTGGGACAGGGGGCAATCAGCCCCAGCATTTT
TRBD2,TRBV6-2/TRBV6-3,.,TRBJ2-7,CASSYSPSGVYEQYF,TGTGCCAGCAGTTACTCCCCTAGCGGAGTCTACGAGCAGTACTTC
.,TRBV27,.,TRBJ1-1,CASALKRGVNTEAFF,TGTGCCAGCGCTTTAAAGCGGGGTGTGAACACTGAAGCTTTCTTT
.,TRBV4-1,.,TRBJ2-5,CASSQEDSPANYQETQYF,TGCGCCAGCAGCCAAGAAGACAGCCCAGCAAACTACCAAGAGACCCAGTACTTC
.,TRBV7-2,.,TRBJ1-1,CASSLRHSNTEAFF,TGTGCCAGCAGCTTGAGACACTCGAACACTGAAGCTTTCTTT
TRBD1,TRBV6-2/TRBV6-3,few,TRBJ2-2,CASSWTGTGPTGELFF,TGTGCCAGCAGTTGGACCGGGACAGGGCCCACCGGGGAGCTGTTTTTT
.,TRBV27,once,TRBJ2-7,CASSPGTYEQYF,TGTGCCAGCAGTCCCGGGACCTACGAGCAGTACTTC
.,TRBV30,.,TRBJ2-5,CAWSGHQGKITQYF,TGTGCCTGGAGTGGACATCAGGGGAAGATAACCCAGTACTTC
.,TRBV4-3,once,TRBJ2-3,CASSQDSSTDTQYF,TGCGCCAGCAGCCAAGACTCGAGCACAGATACGCAGTATTTT
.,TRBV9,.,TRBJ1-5,CASSVGGSNQPQHF,TGTGCCAGCAGCGTAGGAGGTAGCAATCAGCCCCAGCATTTT
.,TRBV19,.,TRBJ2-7,CASSIQAGFYEQYF,TGTGCCAGTAGTATCCAGGCGGGGTTCTACGAGCAGTACTTC
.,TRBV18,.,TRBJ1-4,CASSQGGNEKLFF,TGTGCCAGCTCACAAGGAGGGAATGAAAAACTGTTTTTT
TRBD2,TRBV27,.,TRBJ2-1,CASSRTSGRAKSSYNEQFF,TGTGCCAGCAGTCGGACTAGCGGGAGGGCCAAGAGCTCCTACAATGAGCAGTTCTTC
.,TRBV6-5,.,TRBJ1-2,CASSYSHAANYGYTF,TGTGCCAGCAGTTATTCGCACGCAGCTAACTATGGCTACACCTTC
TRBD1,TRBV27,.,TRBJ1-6,CASKGQGDSPLHF,TGTGCCAGCAAGGGACAGGGGGATTCACCCCTCCACTTT
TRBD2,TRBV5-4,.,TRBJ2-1,CASSLGSGVNEQFF,TGTGCCAGCAGCTTGGGTAGCGGGGTTAATGAGCAGTTCTTC
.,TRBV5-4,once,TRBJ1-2,CASSSDGIHGYTF,TGTGCCAGCAGCTCCGACGGGATACATGGCTACACCTTC
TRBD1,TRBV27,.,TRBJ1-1,CASNPTGGNAEAFF,TGTGCCAGCAACCCGACAGGGGGGAACGCTGAAGCTTTCTTT
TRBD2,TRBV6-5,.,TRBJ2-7,CASSYGTSGGDYEQYF,TGTGCCAGCAGTTACGGGACTAGCGGGGGGGACTACGAGCAGTACTTC
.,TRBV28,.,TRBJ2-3,CASTLAGLLTDTQYF,TGTGCCAGCACCCTCGCAGGGCTCCTCACAGATACGCAGTATTTT
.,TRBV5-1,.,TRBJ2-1,CASRATTNEQFF,TGCGCCAGCAGGGCGACTACCAATGAGCAGTTCTTC
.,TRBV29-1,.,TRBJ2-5,CSVEEGGGETQYF,TGCAGCGTTGAAGAAGGGGGGGGAGAGACCCAGTACTTC
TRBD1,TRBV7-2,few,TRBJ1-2,CASSYKAQGKGYYGYTF,TGTGCCAGCAGCTATAAGGCACAGGGGAAAGGATACTATGGCTACACCTTC
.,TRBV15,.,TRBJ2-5,CATSSGRGWETQYF,TGTGCCACCAGCAGCGGGAGAGGGTGGGAGACCCAGTACTTC
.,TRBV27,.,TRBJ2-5,CASSLWGGEGETQYF,TGTGCCAGCAGTCTGTGGGGGGGCGAGGGAGAGACCCAGTACTTC
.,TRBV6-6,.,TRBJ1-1,CASSSPGGEANTEAFF,TGTGCCAGCAGTTCCCCTGGGGGGGAGGCGAACACTGAAGCTTTCTTT
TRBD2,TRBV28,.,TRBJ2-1,CASSFSGVSDNEQFF,TGTGCCAGCAGTTTTAGCGGGGTGTCAGACAATGAGCAGTTCTTC
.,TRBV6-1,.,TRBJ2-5,CASSEVRAQETQYF,TGTGCCAGCAGTGAAGTCAGGGCGCAAGAGACCCAGTACTTC
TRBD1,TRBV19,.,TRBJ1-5,CASSIWDRGNQPQHF,TGTGCCAGTAGTATCTGGGACAGGGGCAATCAGCCCCAGCATTTT
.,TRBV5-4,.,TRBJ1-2,CASSLWTDFGYGYTF,TGTGCCAGCAGCTTGTGGACAGACTTTGGCTATGGCTACACCTTC
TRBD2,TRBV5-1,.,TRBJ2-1,CASSQGLAGAGEQFF,TGCGCCAGCAGCCAAGGACTAGCGGGAGCAGGTGAGCAGTTCTTC
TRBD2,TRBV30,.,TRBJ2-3,CAWKSGLAGSTDTQYF,TGTGCCTGGAAGTCGGGGCTAGCGGGGAGCACAGATACGCAGTATTTT
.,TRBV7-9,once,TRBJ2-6,CASSLGRRGHSF,TGTGCCAGCAGCTTAGGTCGAAGGGGACATTCCTTC
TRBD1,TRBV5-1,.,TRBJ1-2,CASSFGQGVEGYTF,TGCGCCAGCAGCTTTGGACAGGGGGTTGAGGGCTACACCTTC
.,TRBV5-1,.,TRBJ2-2,CASSLATGYGELFF,TGCGCCAGCAGCTTGGCCACAGGGTATGGGGAGCTGTTTTTT
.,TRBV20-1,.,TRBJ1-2,CSASTQGTQGYGYTF,TGCAGTGCTAGTACCCAGGGGACCCAAGGCTATGGCTACACCTTC
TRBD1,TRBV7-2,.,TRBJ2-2,CASSFSGQGNTGELFF,TGTGCCAGCAGCTTCTCGGGACAGGGTAACACCGGGGAGCTGTTTTTT
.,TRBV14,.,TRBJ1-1,CASSQGHNTEAFF,TGTGCCAGCAGCCAGGGACACAACACTGAAGCTTTCTTT
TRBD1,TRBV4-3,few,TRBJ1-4,CASSQEGGQHNEKLFF,TGCGCCAGCAGCCAAGAGGGGGGACAGCATAATGAAAAACTGTTTTTT